This record concerns one T cell receptor beta chain sequence. Its specificity is unknown. This sample is drawn from a study of radiotherapy plus CTLA-4 blockade in lung cancer. Across the study: There were objective responses in roughly 18% of patients, and 30% to 35% had disease control.

Focal radiation was given together with CTLA-4 blockade (ipilimumab) to patients with chemo-refractory metastatic non-small-cell lung cancer. The method was immunoSEQ multiplex PCR; TCRdb's version includes in-frame clones alone and lacks a portion of them. The sample records tens of thousands of clones, approximately 70% being singletons. J lost 2 bases, V lost 7 bases, and 9 bases had no gene match. This CDR3 region has 15 residues. Germline CDR1 MNHEY, CDR2 SMNVEV (reference sequence). Study-level points and caveats: After radiotherapy and ipilimumab, tumor-derived clones expanded in peripheral blood.

This chain connects TRBV27 to TRBJ2-3; TRBD1 matches at 7 bases. The receptor comes from a human donor with non-small cell lung cancer who had a complete response to radiotherapy plus ipilimumab. Specimen: peripheral blood, collected from a patient treated with radiotherapy plus ipilimumab. In DNA form, the CDR3 reads TGTGCCAGCACCTCCGGGACAGCCTCCACAGATACGCAGTATTTT. Amino acids: CASTSGTASTDTQYF.